The source of this TCR beta chain is a study of CD8 T cells in ankylosing spondylitis. Findings of the study overall: Significant enrichment of disease-linked clones was reportedly seen in matched ankylosing spondylitis synovial fluid. Earlier studies detected some motif variants in reactive arthritis synovial fluid and blood. Blood from ankylosing spondylitis patients appeared to carry a characteristic eight-variant TCR beta motif.

Of note for this clonotype: Its antigen is still unknown.

The CDR3 has 14 residues. Looked up from germline, CDR1 is DFQATT and CDR2 is SNEGSKA (reference sequence). Trimming cost V 1 base and J 1 base, with 8 bases left between them. Quantitative barcoded 5'-RACE was used to prepare TCR beta libraries. TCRdb re-called the 5' RACE reads through MiXCR, storing one row per CDR3 protein. The sample has a few hundred thousand distinct CDR3 sequences; about 20% are singletons. This receptor was taken from a male donor with ankylosing spondylitis or in good health (not recorded which). The chain recombines TRBV20-1 with TRBJ1-5, with D perhaps matching TRBD1 (5 bases). Sequenced: blood, either unsorted or a sorted T cell fraction (not recorded which). CDR3 DNA: TGCAGTGCTAGAGGCAGGGAGAGCAATCAGCCCCAGCATTTT. This gives the protein CSARGRESNQPQHF.